This T cell receptor beta chain appears in the sequencing data of a study of blood T cell repertoires in COVID-19. Study details: Samples taken during acute and convalescent COVID-19 were collected in the United States, Italy and Spain. PBMCs, B-cell-depleted T cells, or T cells provided the cDNA or gDNA that made up the material.

The germline gives CDR1 LGHDT, CDR2 YNNKEL (reference sequence). The CDR3 is made up of 15 amino acids. Trimming took 4 bases from V and 10 from J; bases not matched to a gene: 8. Original analysis: Estimation of nucleated cell counts relied on the amplification of reference gene primers. TCRdb's copy holds only in-frame clones and misses some; the assay was immunoSEQ multiplex PCR. V and J calls and clone size are given by that table; D and trimming were obtained from the DNA. The repertoire holds about 150,000 clones, approximately 73% seen once, with roughly 3.6% in the top ten. The source is a woman aged 80 or over with acute or convalescent COVID-19. The sequenced sample was peripheral blood. The V call is TRBV3-1 (or the pseudogene TRBV3-2), the J call TRBJ2-1, with 12 bases aligning to TRBD2. CDR3 nucleotides: TGTGCCAGCAGCCCTAGCGGGGGGGGCTCCCCAGAGCAGTTCTTC. Its protein product is CASSPSGGGSPEQFF.